This T cell receptor beta chain was documented in a study of cytomegalovirus exposure and HLA in healthy donors. With 60 Vbeta and 13 Jbeta primers, the PCR was carried out. Authors' analysis steps: Counted up in a later analysis, unique TCR beta chains came to about 80 million, with around 11 million shared. Generated by immunoSEQ multiplex PCR, the TCRdb table keeps only in-frame clones and is missing some. V, J and clone size reflect that table, while D and trimming were determined from the DNA. The table lists 80,000 to 100,000 clones, approximately 71% of them singletons. About this clone itself: Its specificity is not known.

This CDR3 spans 15 amino acids. Germline V gene data show CDR1 as SGDLS and CDR2 as YYNGEE. V gave up 4 bases and J gave up 10 bases; unmatched junction bases: 8. General study points: A later analysis found common viral pathogens apparently linked to several of the most significant clusters. The likely origin of a cluster of highly shared sequence variants was a sequencing artifact.

Sequencing used PBMCs. This TCR derives from a woman between 18 and 29 years old in good health and CMV-seropositive. This sequence joins TRBV9 and TRBJ2-1; 13 bases fit TRBD2. CDR3 in DNA: TGTGCCAGCAGCTACGGACTAGCGGGGGCCGGGGAGCAGTTCTTC. Encoded protein: CASSYGLAGAGEQFF.